This TCR beta chain was sequenced during a study of cytomegalovirus exposure and HLA in healthy donors. Study-wide points: It has been reported that TCR beta sequences accurately predicted the HLA-A and HLA-B alleles of most subjects. Trimming of TCR beta V- and J-genes showed a link, identified in a later analysis, to a missense DCLRE1C variant. Immune exposure information comprised only CMV serostatus. Most sequenced TCRs were rare (though some public TCRs occurred in many donors).

This clone was counted between two and nine times. Antigen specificity is unknown. Both 60 Vbeta primers and 13 Jbeta primers went into the PCR. Sequencing was performed with immunoSEQ multiplex PCR; in TCRdb, only in-frame clones are kept and a portion is missing. Here the sample spans approximately 150,000 clones, about 71% being singletons. The CDR3 is 17 residues long. V was clipped by 2 bases and J by 0 bases, with 16 bases between them. Germline V gene data show CDR1 as SNHLY and CDR2 as FYNNEI. The source of this sequence is a man between 50 and 59 years old in good health and CMV-seronegative. Source material: PBMCs. V gene TRBV2 combines with J gene TRBJ1-1, with D maybe TRBD1 (5 bases). CDR3 sequence: CASSEQLVRTLNTEAFF. The DNA of the CDR3 is TGTGCCAGCAGTGAACAACTCGTCCGGACATTGAACACTGAAGCTTTCTTT.